This T cell receptor beta chain derives from a study of blood T cell repertoires in COVID-19. Clones were sequenced by immunoSEQ multiplex PCR, and TCRdb holds only the in-frame ones, with some missing. The sample has tens of thousands of clones; roughly 84% are singletons. With V trimmed by 10 bases and J by 0 bases, 4 bases remained unmatched. The CDR3 runs to 16 residues. Per the germline V gene, CDR1 is SNHLY and CDR2 is FYNNEI. A single count supports this clone. Sequences were obtained from peripheral blood. The rearrangement joins TRBV2 to TRBJ2-1, with 15 positions matching TRBD2. This clonotype was obtained from a man aged 45-60 years with active COVID-19. As DNA, the CDR3 is TGTGCCACCCGGACTAGCGGGAGGGCCTCCTACAATGAGCAGTTCTTC. Translating it yields CATRTSGRASYNEQFF.